The rows below give T cell receptor beta chains drawn from one sample of a study of vaccination and CD4 T cells after COVID-19. The antigens for these receptors are not known. TCRdb re-called the PCR reads through MiXCR, storing one row per CDR3 protein. This sample yields about 16,000 distinct CDR3 sequences, of which less than 70% are seen a single time; around 7% belongs to the top ten. Sample: CD4+ T cells from blood, cultured in vitro. These receptor sequences come from a human donor who had recovered from COVID-19. Each CDR3 is given with its conserved first and last residue. D genes are given only for firm matches. Clone size is given for some rows only: seen once, a few or many times, or a class if the clone is expanded.

v_call	clone_size	d_call	j_call	cdr3_nt	cdr3_aa
TRBV6-4	-	TRBD2	TRBJ2-1	TGTGCCAGCAGCCATAGCGGGGGGGCCGCCAATGAGCAGTTCTTC	CASSHSGGAANEQFF
TRBV20-1	once	-	TRBJ2-3	TGCAGTGCTAGAGTTCCCCTGGTCCCAGATACGCAGTATTTT	CSARVPLVPDTQYF
TRBV10-3	-	-	TRBJ2-2	TGTGCCATCAGTGCCGGGGAAGGCGGGGAGCTGTTTTTT	CAISAGEGGELFF
TRBV20-1	-	-	TRBJ1-2	TGCAGCGGGGGGGGCCGAGGGGATGGCTACACCTTC	CSGGGRGDGYTF
TRBV14	-	-	TRBJ2-3	TGTGCCAGCAGCCAAGGCCCGCACGGAGATACGCAGTATTTT	CASSQGPHGDTQYF
TRBV12-3/TRBV12-4	-	-	TRBJ2-7	TGTGCCAGCAGTTTAGGGCCAGGGACCTACGAGCAGTACTTC	CASSLGPGTYEQYF
TRBV6-5	-	TRBD1	TRBJ1-1	TGTGCCAGCAGTTTCTACAGGGGAGGGACTGAAGCTTTCTTT	CASSFYRGGTEAFF
TRBV20-1	-	-	TRBJ2-7	TGCAGTGCTAGAGAGGAATGGCAGGCCTACGGCGAGCAGTACTTC	CSAREEWQAYGEQYF
TRBV11-2	-	TRBD2	TRBJ2-3	TGTGCCAGCAGCTTAGTGGTAGCGGGGGGGACAGATACGCAGTATTTT	CASSLVVAGGTDTQYF
TRBV29-1	-	-	TRBJ2-2	TGCAGCGTTGCCGCCCTGAGGTCCTCAACCGGGGAGCTGTTTTTT	CSVAALRSSTGELFF
TRBV19	-	-	TRBJ2-3	TGTGCCAGTAGTAATCTAGTGACAGATACGCAGTATTTT	CASSNLVTDTQYF
TRBV20-1	-	TRBD2	TRBJ2-3	TGCAGTGCAACCCGACTAGCGGGAGTGGCGGATACGCAGTATTTT	CSATRLAGVADTQYF
TRBV21-1	-	-	TRBJ1-5	TGTGCCAGCAGCAGGTACAGGGGTGGGGGCAATCAGCCCCAGCATTTT	CASSRYRGGGNQPQHF
TRBV7-2	few	-	TRBJ1-5	TGTGCCAGCAGCTGGGGAGGCAATCAGCCCCAGCATTTT	CASSWGGNQPQHF
TRBV19	-	-	TRBJ1-6	TGTGCCAGTAGTATAGTGGCAGCGCCGTTGTCACCCCTCCACTTT	CASSIVAAPLSPLHF
TRBV9	few	-	TRBJ1-2	TGTGCCAGCAGCCGAACAGAGACCTATGGCTACACCTTC	CASSRTETYGYTF
TRBV19	-	-	TRBJ2-3	TGTGCCAGTAGCGGGGACACAGATACGCAGTATTTT	CASSGDTDTQYF
TRBV6-1	once	-	TRBJ2-5	TGTGCCAGCAGTGAAAGTGGGGTCGCCGGCCAAGAGACCCAGTACTTC	CASSESGVAGQETQYF
TRBV20-1	few	TRBD2	TRBJ2-7	TGCAGTGCTTCCGGGACTAGAGCTCAACACGAGCAGTACTTC	CSASGTRAQHEQYF
TRBV20-1	few	-	TRBJ1-1	TGCAGTGCTAAGAAGGGGGGCAGGGGTGGTTGGACTGAAGCTTTCTTT	CSAKKGGRGGWTEAFF
TRBV7-2	-	-	TRBJ1-1	TGTGCCAGCAGCTCCCGGACCTCCCTTCAAGCTTTCTTT	CASSSRTSLQAFF
TRBV12-3/TRBV12-4	-	-	TRBJ1-1	TGTGCCAGCAGTGGGGGATGGGGGTACGCTGAAGCTTTCTTT	CASSGGWGYAEAFF
TRBV2	-	TRBD1	TRBJ1-1	TGTGCCAGCAGTGAAGTGACAGGGTTCAGGAACACTGAAGCTTTCTTT	CASSEVTGFRNTEAFF
TRBV2	large	-	TRBJ1-5	TGTGCCAGCAGTGGTAGGGGGGCCGGTCAGCCCCAGCATTTT	CASSGRGAGQPQHF
TRBV27	few	TRBD1	TRBJ1-2	TGTGCCAGCAGTTTCATTGGGACAGGGGAGGGCTACACCTTC	CASSFIGTGEGYTF
TRBV7-3	-	TRBD2	TRBJ2-3	TGTGCCAGCAGCTTGGGCGATGATGCGGGGGGAATCACAGATACGCAGTATTTT	CASSLGDDAGGITDTQYF
TRBV7-9	few	-	TRBJ2-3	TGTGCCAGCAGTCCGCGGGCAGATACGCAGTATTTT	CASSPRADTQYF
TRBV20-1	few	-	TRBJ1-4	TGCAGTGCTAGGAATCGACAGGTTCATAATGAAAAACTGTTTTTT	CSARNRQVHNEKLFF
TRBV7-9	few	-	TRBJ1-6	TGTGCCAGCAGCTATCGCCGTGATTCACCCCTCCACTTT	CASSYRRDSPLHF
TRBV20-1	-	-	TRBJ2-7	TGCAGTGCTAACGTTCAAGGTCAGTCCCCCTACGAGCAGTACTTC	CSANVQGQSPYEQYF
TRBV6-1	-	-	TRBJ1-1	TGTGCCAGCAGTGGGAGGGGGGGGAGCACTGAAGCTTTCTTT	CASSGRGGSTEAFF
TRBV6-5	few	-	TRBJ1-6	TGTGCCAGCAGTTCTCAGCCGGGGCAGGGTAATTCACCCCTCCACTTT	CASSSQPGQGNSPLHF
TRBV6-1	few	-	TRBJ2-5	TGTGCCAGCAGCCTCTACCCGTACATACAAGAGACCCAGTACTTC	CASSLYPYIQETQYF
TRBV7-2	-	TRBD2	TRBJ2-5	TGTGCCAGCAGCTTACCAAGAAAGGGACTAGCGGGAGTAGGGCAAGAGACCCAGTACTTC	CASSLPRKGLAGVGQETQYF
TRBV2	-	-	TRBJ2-3	TGTGCCAGCAGTGTTGGGGTGGCCGATACGCAGTATTTT	CASSVGVADTQYF
TRBV20-1	few	-	TRBJ1-5	TGCAGTGCTGCTCAGGGCCCGGGGGAGCCCCAGCATTTT	CSAAQGPGEPQHF
TRBV20-1	-	TRBD1	TRBJ1-2	TGCAGTGCTAGAGATCGGACAGGGGGATGGAGCTACACCTTC	CSARDRTGGWSYTF
TRBV11-2	-	-	TRBJ1-2	TGTGCCAGCAGCTTAGAAGGGGCGGCCTACACCTTC	CASSLEGAAYTF
TRBV28	-	-	TRBJ2-7	TGTGCCAGCAGCTCGGGCTCCACAAGCTCCTACGAGCAGTACTTC	CASSSGSTSSYEQYF
TRBV24-1	-	-	TRBJ1-2	TGTGCCACCAGTGACAGGGGCTTGGGCTACACCTTC	CATSDRGLGYTF
TRBV19	-	-	TRBJ1-5	TGTGCCAGTAGTTCCCTAAACGGGCCCATACAGCCCCAGCATTTT	CASSSLNGPIQPQHF
TRBV6-2/TRBV6-3	few	-	TRBJ1-5	TGTGCCAGCAGTTACTCGATTCGTCCTATATCCAATCAGCCCCAGCATTTT	CASSYSIRPISNQPQHF
TRBV4-2	few	-	TRBJ1-2	TGTGCCAGCAGCCAAGATGTGGAAAGGCCCGGGGTACGGGGCTACACCTTC	CASSQDVERPGVRGYTF
TRBV2	few	-	TRBJ1-2	TGTGCCAGCAGTGGACAGCGGGACCCTGGCTACACCTTC	CASSGQRDPGYTF
TRBV2	-	-	TRBJ1-2	TGTGCCAGCAGTGCGGCCTGGCGGAACGTTGGCTACACCTTC	CASSAAWRNVGYTF
TRBV10-2	-	TRBD2	TRBJ2-7	TGCGCCAGCAGTCTAGCGGGGGACTCCTACGAGCAGTACTTC	CASSLAGDSYEQYF
TRBV6-5	few	-	TRBJ1-5	TGTGCCAGCAGTTACTCGAATAATCAGCCCCAGCATTTT	CASSYSNNQPQHF
TRBV9	-	-	TRBJ1-1	TGTGCCAGCGGTCCTCCGGGCACTGAAGCTTTCTTT	CASGPPGTEAFF
TRBV29-1	-	-	TRBJ2-3	TGCAGCGTTGGCCGGCAGACAGATACGCAGTATTTT	CSVGRQTDTQYF
TRBV4-3	-	TRBD2	TRBJ2-3	TGCGCCAGCAGCCAAGGGATTAGCGGGGCCAACACAGATACGCAGTATTTT	CASSQGISGANTDTQYF
TRBV9	-	-	TRBJ2-3	TGTGCCAGCAGCGGAACGACAGGAGACCAAGCAGATACGCAGTATTTT	CASSGTTGDQADTQYF